The 10 T cell receptor beta chains below all came from one sample that was sequenced in a study of identical twins. TCRdb re-called the 5' RACE reads through MiXCR, storing one row per CDR3 protein. The top ten hold over 5% of the sample, which has about 220,000 distinct CDR3 sequences, around 7.6% seen once. The same sample was also used in a study of yellow fever vaccine responses in identical twins.

The sequenced material came from CD8+ T cells sorted from blood. The origin of the receptors is a woman between 18 and 29 years old in good health.

This clonotype was seen only a few times. The chain carries TRBV2 and TRBJ2-7; either TRBD1 or TRBD2 may supply D (5 bases each). This CDR3 is 13 amino acids long. V lost 11 bases and J 3 bases, leaving 17 bases between the germline ends. CDR1 and CDR2 from the germline V gene are SNHLY and FYNNEI. The CDR3 sequence: CAVDRDEYYEQYF. DNA for the CDR3: TGTGCCGTTGACCGGGACGAATACTACGAGCAGTACTTC.

This clonotype was detected only a few times. V and J are TRBV27 and TRBJ2-7; tentatively, D is TRBD1 (5 bases). Germline V CDR1 and CDR2: MNHEY, SMNVEV (reference sequence). Trimming took 0 bases from V and 0 from J, leaving 12 bases between them. The CDR3 is 16 residues long. The DNA of the CDR3 is TGTGCCAGCAGTTTATCGGGGCTGCCCGCCTCCTACGAGCAGTACTTC. Amino acid sequence: CASSLSGLPASYEQYF.

This clonotype was counted a few times. The chain combines TRBV3-1 with TRBJ2-1; 8 nucleotides match TRBD2. The CDR3 runs to 15 residues. CDR1 and CDR2 from the germline V gene are LGHDT and YNNKEL (reference sequence). With 4 bases clipped from V and 4 bases from J, the junction kept 6 bases outside the gene matches. CDR3 nucleotide sequence: TGTGCCAGCAGCCTTAGACTAGCGCGATACAATGAGCAGTTCTTC. Protein sequence: CASSLRLARYNEQFF.

This clonotype was picked up a small number of times. The V call is TRBV9, the J call TRBJ1-2; D gene unclear. V lost 1 base to trimming and J lost 8 bases, with 9 bases between them. The CDR3 totals 12 residues. CDR1 is SGDLS, CDR2 YYNGEE, per germline. DNA of the CDR3: TGTGCCAGCAGCGTAAGGGCAGGAGGCTACACCTTC. It yields the protein CASSVRAGGYTF.

This clonotype showed up many times. The V gene is TRBV7-8, the J gene TRBJ2-7, with D perhaps matching TRBD1 or TRBD2 (7 bases each). Germline V lookup: CDR1 SGHVS, CDR2 FQNEAQ. This CDR3 has 13 residues. In DNA form, the CDR3 reads TGTGCCAGCAGCTTAGTCAAACAGGGGAGGGTGCACGTC. Translating gives CASSLVKQGRVHV.

This clonotype was recorded once. At one end the junction does not follow the germline gene, possibly because of a read error. The DNA of the CDR3 is TGTGCCGCCAGTGATACCCGAGCGGAAATGGAAGAGACCCAGTACTTC. Its protein is CAASDTRAEMEETQYF. The J gene is TRBJ2-5, the V gene TRBV24-1; possible D gene TRBD2, 5 bases. The germline CDR1 and CDR2 sequences are KGHDR and SFDVKD. The CDR3 is 16 amino acids.

This clonotype was counted many times. The V call is TRBV7-9, the J call TRBJ2-1; 7 positions match TRBD2. CDR3 size: 16 residues. Germline V gives CDR1 SEHNR, CDR2 FQNEAQ (reference sequence). J was trimmed by 2 bases and V by 5 bases; bases with no gene match: 9. The CDR3 DNA follows: TGTGCCAGCAGCCTAAGGGCTAGCGGAACCTACAATGAGCAGTTCTTC. This sequence encodes CASSLRASGTYNEQFF.

The chain has TRBV5-8 and TRBJ2-4, with D perhaps assigned TRBD1 or TRBD2 (5 bases each). V shed 4 bases and J shed 3 bases, with 11 bases lying between them. CDR1 is SGHTS, CDR2 YDEGEE, per germline. CDR3 length: 14 residues. Written as DNA, the CDR3 is TGTGCCAGCAGCCGTTGGGACGGCAAAAACATTCAGTACTTC. It is translated as CASSRWDGKNIQYF.

This clonotype was seen at least ten times. The rearrangement joins TRBV7-8 to TRBJ2-3; 7 bases line up with TRBD2. Germline-derived CDR1 and CDR2 are SGHVS and FQNEAQ. CDR3 size: 16 residues. V was clipped by 2 bases and J by 6 bases; unmatched bases: 11. CDR3 DNA sequence: TGTGCCAGCAGCTTATTTTCGGAACCCGGGGGGGATACGCAGTATTTT. Translation gives CASSLFSEPGGDTQYF.

This clonotype has only a few counts. This chain connects TRBV3-1 to TRBJ2-1; 8 bases line up with TRBD2. J gave up 4 bases and V 5 bases, and 4 bases lay outside the gene matches. The germline V gene encodes CDR1 LGHDT and CDR2 YNNKEL (reference sequence). The CDR3 loop spans 14 amino acids. The CDR3 DNA sequence: TGTGCCAGCAGCATAGGCGGGGGGTACAATGAGCAGTTCTTC. Protein product: CASSIGGGYNEQFF.